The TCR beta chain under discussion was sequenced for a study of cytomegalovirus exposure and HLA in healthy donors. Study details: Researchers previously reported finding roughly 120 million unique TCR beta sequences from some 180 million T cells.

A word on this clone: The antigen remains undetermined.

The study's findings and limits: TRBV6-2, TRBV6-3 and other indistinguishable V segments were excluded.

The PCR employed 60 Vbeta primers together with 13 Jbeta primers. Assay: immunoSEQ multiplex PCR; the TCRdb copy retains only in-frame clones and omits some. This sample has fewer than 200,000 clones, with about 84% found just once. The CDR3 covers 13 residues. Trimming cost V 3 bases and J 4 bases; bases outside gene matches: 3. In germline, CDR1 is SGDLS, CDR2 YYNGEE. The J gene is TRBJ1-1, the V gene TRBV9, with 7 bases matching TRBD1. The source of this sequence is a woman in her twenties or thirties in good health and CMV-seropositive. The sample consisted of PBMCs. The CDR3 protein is CASSGTGGTEAFF. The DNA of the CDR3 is TGTGCCAGCAGCGGGACAGGCGGCACTGAAGCTTTCTTT.